This passage covers 8 T cell receptor beta chains from one sample sequenced in a study of vaccination effects on CD4 cells after COVID-19. At the end of about ten days of culture, CD4+ T cells were isolated. It was two doses of either the BNT162b2 or mRNA-1273 vaccine that participants received. Clones were sequenced by immunoSEQ multiplex PCR, and TCRdb holds only the in-frame ones, with some missing. The sample lists about 73,000 clones, less than 75% seen once, with about 2% in the top ten. Their specific antigens are unknown. The sequences come from CD4+ T cells from PBMCs cultured without peptide, collected after COVID-19 vaccination. These receptors all stem from a human donor who received a COVID-19 vaccine.

This clone was counted between two and nine times. CDR3 region: CSVGRGGNQPQHF. CDR3 DNA: TGCAGCGTTGGCAGGGGCGGCAATCAGCCCCAGCATTTT. The V gene is TRBV29-1, the J gene TRBJ1-5, with TRBD1 as a possible D gene (6 bases). Germline assignment: CDR1 SQVTM and CDR2 ANQGSEA. This CDR3 spans 13 amino acids. The ends were cut back, 4 bases at V and 2 bases at J, with 9 bases in the middle.

The chain has TRBV27 and TRBJ1-2; D gene unclear. Between the trimmed V and J ends, which lost 2 bases and 6 bases, there was a span of 1 base. Germline CDR1 MNHEY, CDR2 SMNVEV (reference sequence). The CDR3 contains 10 residues. The CDR3 loop is CASSLDGYTF. The CDR3 DNA follows: TGTGCCAGCAGTTTAGATGGCTACACCTTC.

This clone was counted a few times. The CDR3 reads CASRDEPGSETQYF. The DNA for the CDR3 is TGTGCCAGTAGAGACGAGCCTGGGTCGGAGACCCAGTACTTC. The J gene is TRBJ2-5, the V gene TRBV19; D uncertain. V was cut by 6 bases and J by 5 bases, with 16 bases left in between. Germline assignment: CDR1 LNHDA and CDR2 SQIVND (reference sequence). The CDR3 consists of 14 residues.

The gene calls are TRBV5-1 and TRBJ1-2; no clear D gene. The CDR3 is 14 residues long. Trimming removed 4 bases from V and 2 bases from J, with 12 bases in between. Germline V CDR1 and CDR2: SGHRS, YFSETQ. CDR3 coding DNA: TGCGCCAGCAGCCCGACGGACGGGAACTATGGCTACACCTTC. Translated: CASSPTDGNYGYTF.

V gene TRBV6-2 or TRBV6-3 combines with J gene TRBJ1-5; D not certain. The CDR3 is 14 residues long. Germline values: CDR1 MNHEY, CDR2 SVGEGT. With 1 base removed from V and 5 bases from J, the gap between germline ends came to 9 bases. CDR3 DNA sequence: TGTGCCAGCAGTTACTATTCTGCCGATCAGCCCCAGCATTTT. This encodes CASSYYSADQPQHF.

The chain uses TRBV15 and TRBJ1-1; TRBD1 matches 8 bases. After removal of 0 bases from V and 4 bases from J, the junction contained 13 bases not matched to a gene. The CDR3 totals 18 residues. Germline assignment: CDR1 LNHNV and CDR2 YYDKDF (reference sequence). CDR3 bases: TGTGCCACCAGCAGAGATTACTCCCAGGGGGCGGGAGCCACTGAAGCTTTCTTT. It encodes CATSRDYSQGAGATEAFF.

The chain links TRBV27 to TRBJ1-1; TRBD1 matches 7 bases. Germline V gives CDR1 MNHEY, CDR2 SMNVEV (reference sequence). The CDR3 extends over 13 amino acids. Trimming cost V 8 bases and J 1 base; bases outside gene matches: 4. DNA for the CDR3: TGTGCCAGCCGAAGACAGGGGAACACTGAAGCTTTCTTT. Its translation: CASRRQGNTEAFF.

The chain couples TRBV28 to TRBJ1-4; D call uncertain. Trimming cost V 8 bases and J 3 bases, with 4 bases left between them. Per germline, CDR1 MDHEN and CDR2 SYDVKM. The CDR3 has 11 amino acids. The CDR3 nucleotides are TGTGCCAGCTTTTCTAATGAAAAACTGTTTTTT. This translates into CASFSNEKLFF. The full variable domain, rest sourced from reference TRBV28 and TRBJ1-4, is DVKVTQSSRYLVKRTGEKVFLECVQDMDHENMFWYRQDPGLGLRLIYFSYDVKMKEKGDIPEGYSVSREKKERFSLILESASTNQTSMYLCASFSNEKLFFGSGTQLSVL.